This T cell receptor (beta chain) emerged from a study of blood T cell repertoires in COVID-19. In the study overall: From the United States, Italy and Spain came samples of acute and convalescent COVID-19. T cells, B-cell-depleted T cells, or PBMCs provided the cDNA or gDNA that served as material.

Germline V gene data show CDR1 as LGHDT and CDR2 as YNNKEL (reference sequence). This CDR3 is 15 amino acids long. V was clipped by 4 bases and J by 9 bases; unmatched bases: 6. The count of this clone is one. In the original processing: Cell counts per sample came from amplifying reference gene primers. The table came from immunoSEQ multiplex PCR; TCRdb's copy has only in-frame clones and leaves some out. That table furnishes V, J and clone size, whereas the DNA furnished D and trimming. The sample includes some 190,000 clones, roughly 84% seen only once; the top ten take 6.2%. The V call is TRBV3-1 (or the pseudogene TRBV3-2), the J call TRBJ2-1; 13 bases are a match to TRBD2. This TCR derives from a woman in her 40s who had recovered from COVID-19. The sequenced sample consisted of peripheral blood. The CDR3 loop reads CASSPLAGGFGEQFF. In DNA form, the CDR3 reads TGTGCCAGCAGCCCACTAGCGGGAGGGTTCGGTGAGCAGTTCTTC.